This T cell receptor (beta chain) was found in a study of regulatory T cells in long-lasting Graves disease. The time point: persistent/refractory GD, antithyroid drugs over 5 years with positive TRAb. RNA extracted from PBMCs served as the sequencing template. The patients included were those that came from an endocrinology department in Xi'an, China. Arm-PCR of CDR3 regions and iRepertoire HTBI primers were the basis on which TCR beta libraries were built. TCRdb reanalysed the multiplex PCR reads using MiXCR and keeps one entry per CDR3 protein. The sample includes about 300,000 distinct CDR3 sequences, under 25% seen only once; the top ten take approximately 53%. J gave up 5 bases and V 4 bases, and 7 bases lay outside the gene matches. Germline CDR1 is LGHNA and CDR2 is YNFKEQ. This CDR3 contains 15 residues.

The rearrangement links TRBV4-2 to TRBJ2-5, with 10 bases aligning to TRBD2. Sequencing was performed on peripheral blood mononuclear cells (PBMCs), taken when the disease was refractory, from a patient treated with antithyroid drugs. This TCR was recovered from a female donor with Graves disease. CDR3 loop: CASSLKREGHETQYF. In DNA, the CDR3 is TGTGCCAGCAGCCTGAAGCGGGAGGGCCACGAGACCCAGTACTTC.